This T cell receptor beta chain was identified in a study of neoadjuvant nivolumab and ipilimumab in lung cancer. Turning to this clone: The antigen is undetermined.

Overall study results and limits: Only two of four nivolumab-treated tumors gained richness and clonality by surgery. TCR receptors were sequenced in few samples.

Generated by immunoSEQ multiplex PCR, the TCRdb table keeps only in-frame clones and is missing some. The sample shows 1,500 to 1,800 clones, 86% of them seen only once. This CDR3 has 13 amino acids. With V trimmed by 5 bases and J by 7 bases, 7 bases remained unmatched. Germline V CDR1 and CDR2: MNHEY, SVGAGI. The V gene is TRBV6-5, the J gene TRBJ1-2, with TRBD1 identical over 7 bases. Here the sequenced sample was adjacent normal lung tissue, taken after neoadjuvant nivolumab, alone or with ipilimumab, at or shortly before surgery. The receptor comes from an adult with non-small cell lung cancer. Here the CDR3 reads CASSPDREVGYTF. The CDR3 DNA reads TGTGCCAGCAGTCCCGACAGGGAAGTTGGCTACACCTTC.